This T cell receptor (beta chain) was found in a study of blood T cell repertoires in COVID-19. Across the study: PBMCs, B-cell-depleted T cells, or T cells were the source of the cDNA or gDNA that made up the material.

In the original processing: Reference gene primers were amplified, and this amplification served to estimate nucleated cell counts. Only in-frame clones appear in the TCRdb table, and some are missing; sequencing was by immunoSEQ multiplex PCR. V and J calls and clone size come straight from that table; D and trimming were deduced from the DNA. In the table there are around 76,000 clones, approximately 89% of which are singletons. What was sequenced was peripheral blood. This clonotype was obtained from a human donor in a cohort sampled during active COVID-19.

The CDR3 DNA is TGTGCCAGCAGTATAAAGACAGTCCTGAACACTGAAGCTTTCTTT. Encoded protein: CASSIKTVLNTEAFF. The chain uses TRBV5-8 and TRBJ1-1, with a tentative D call TRBD1 (5 bases). The CDR3 extends over 15 amino acids. Germline loops: CDR1 SGHTS, CDR2 YDEGEE. Trimming left V 5 bases short and J 0 bases short, with 14 bases between.